There are a few counts of the clone carrying this T cell receptor (beta chain). Its matching antigen is unknown. This record comes from a study of T cell repertoires in cytomegalovirus infection. On the study more broadly: TCR beta signatures that were public indicated CMV infection and matching HLA type. Study-level results: CMV carriers having the relevant HLA were flagged by cumulative public TCR beta family frequency. HLA-C-restricted CMV clonotypes gave the most frequent clonotype in two of eight donors.

TCRdb reprocessed the reads via MiXCR and lists one record per CDR3 protein. The sample lists about 830,000 distinct CDR3 sequences; approximately 32% were seen once. Specimen: cultured CD8+ T cells from PBMCs, collected from culture after CMV antigen stimulation. This TCR was recovered from a human donor in good health (CMV status not recorded). Some clones in this sample may be carry-over from other donors' samples.

As DNA, the CDR3 is TGTGCCAGCAGCGAGGGACTAGCGGGGGCCTCCCGAGAGACCCAGTACTTC. It translates to CASSEGLAGASRETQYF. The chain employs TRBV7-2 and TRBJ2-5; 14 bases map to TRBD2. The V and J ends lost 5 bases and 4 bases, in that order; junction bases with no gene match: 9. Germline CDR1 is SGHTA and CDR2 is FQGNSA. This CDR3 comprises 17 residues.